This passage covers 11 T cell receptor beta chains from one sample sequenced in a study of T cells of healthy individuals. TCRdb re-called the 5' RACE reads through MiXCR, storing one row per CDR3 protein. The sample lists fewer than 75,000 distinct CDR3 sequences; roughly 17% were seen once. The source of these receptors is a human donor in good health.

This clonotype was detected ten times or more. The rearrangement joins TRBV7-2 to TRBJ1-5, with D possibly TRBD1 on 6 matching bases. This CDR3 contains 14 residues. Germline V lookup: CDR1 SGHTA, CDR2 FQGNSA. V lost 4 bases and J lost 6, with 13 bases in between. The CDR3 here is CASSSQGSGQPQHF. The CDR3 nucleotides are TGTGCCAGCAGCTCACAGGGTTCAGGTCAGCCCCAGCATTTT.

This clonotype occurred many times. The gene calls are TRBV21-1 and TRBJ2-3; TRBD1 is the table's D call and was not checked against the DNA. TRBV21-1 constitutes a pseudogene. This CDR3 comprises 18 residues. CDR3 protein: CASSRRTRTLPSTDTQYF. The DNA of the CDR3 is TGTGCCAGCAGCCGGCGGACTCGGACACTTCCTAGCACAGATACGCAGTATTTT.

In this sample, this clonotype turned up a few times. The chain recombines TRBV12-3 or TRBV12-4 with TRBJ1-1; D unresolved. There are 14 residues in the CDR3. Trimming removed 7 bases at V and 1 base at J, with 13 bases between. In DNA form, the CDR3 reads TGTGCCAGCAATTCGGAGAGGGAGAACACTGAAGCTTTCTTT. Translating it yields CASNSERENTEAFF.

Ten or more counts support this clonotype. For the CDR3, the DNA is TGTGCCAGCAGCAGAACGAACCATGAACCAGATACGCAGTATTTT. Translated, it gives CASSRTNHEPDTQYF. The rearrangement links TRBV25-1 to TRBJ2-3; D is uncertain. The CDR3 is made up of 15 amino acids. The germline V gene has CDR1 MGHDK and CDR2 SYGVNS. With 6 bases removed from V and 4 bases from J, the gap between germline ends came to 17 bases.

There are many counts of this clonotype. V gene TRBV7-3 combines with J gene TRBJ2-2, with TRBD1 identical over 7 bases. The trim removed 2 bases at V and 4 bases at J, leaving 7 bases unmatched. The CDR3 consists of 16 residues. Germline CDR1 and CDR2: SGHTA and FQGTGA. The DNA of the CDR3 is TGTGCCAGCAGCTTACAAGGGGGCCTGGGCACCGGGGAGCTGTTTTTT. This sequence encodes CASSLQGGLGTGELFF.

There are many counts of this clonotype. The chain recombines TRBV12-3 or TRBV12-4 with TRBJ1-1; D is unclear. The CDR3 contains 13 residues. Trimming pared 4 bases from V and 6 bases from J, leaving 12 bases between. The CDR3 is CASSSQGFAEAFF. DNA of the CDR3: TGTGCCAGCAGTTCACAAGGGTTTGCTGAAGCTTTCTTT.

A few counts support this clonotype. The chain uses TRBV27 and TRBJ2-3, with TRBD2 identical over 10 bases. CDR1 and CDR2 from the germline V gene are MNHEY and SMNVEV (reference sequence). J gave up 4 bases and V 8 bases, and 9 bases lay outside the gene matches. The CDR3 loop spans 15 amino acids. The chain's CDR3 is CASGYSGRLPDTQYF. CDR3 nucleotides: TGTGCCAGCGGCTATAGCGGGAGGCTCCCAGATACGCAGTATTTT.

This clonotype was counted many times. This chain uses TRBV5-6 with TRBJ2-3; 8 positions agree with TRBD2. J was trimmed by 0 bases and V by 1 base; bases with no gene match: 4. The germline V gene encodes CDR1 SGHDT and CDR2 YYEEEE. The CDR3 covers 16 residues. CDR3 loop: CASSLYGLASTDTQYF. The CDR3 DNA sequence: TGTGCCAGCAGCTTGTATGGACTAGCAAGCACAGATACGCAGTATTTT.

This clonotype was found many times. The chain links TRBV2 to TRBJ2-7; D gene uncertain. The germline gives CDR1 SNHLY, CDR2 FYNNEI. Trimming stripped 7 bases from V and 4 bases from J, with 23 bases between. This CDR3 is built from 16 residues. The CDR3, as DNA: TGTGCCAGCAAGTGGCACCTGCTCCCTTCGTCGTACGAGCAGTACTTC. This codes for CASKWHLLPSSYEQYF.

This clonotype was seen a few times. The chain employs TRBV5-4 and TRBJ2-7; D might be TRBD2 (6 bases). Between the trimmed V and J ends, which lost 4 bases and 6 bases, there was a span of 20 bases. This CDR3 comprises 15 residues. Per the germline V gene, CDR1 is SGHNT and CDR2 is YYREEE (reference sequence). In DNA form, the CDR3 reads TGTGCCAGCAGCCATTCCCCCCGCGCGGGAAGCGAGCAGTACTTC. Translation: CASSHSPRAGSEQYF.

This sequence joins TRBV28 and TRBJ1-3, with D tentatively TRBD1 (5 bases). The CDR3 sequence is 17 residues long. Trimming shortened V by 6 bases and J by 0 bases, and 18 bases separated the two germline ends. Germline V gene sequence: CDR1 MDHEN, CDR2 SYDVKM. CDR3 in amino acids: CASSTPSAGGSGNTIYF. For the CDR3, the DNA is TGTGCCAGCAGCACCCCCTCGGCGGGGGGCTCTGGAAACACCATATATTTT.